This T cell receptor (beta chain) comes out of a study of T cell responses to AZD1222 COVID-19 vaccine. Study findings and constraints: Nearly half of spike-specific TCRs reportedly target unmutated variant regions. Only a handful of AZD1222 recipients, roughly 6 in all, had baseline seropositivity. The donors showed a predominance of white British ancestry and of females, with possible underestimation of clonal diversity. Across the whole spike, CD4 TCRs peaked at regions 160-218 and 743-854.

Profiling relied on immunoSEQ multiplex PCR, and the TCRdb table lists in-frame clones only, not all of them. The sample carries about 150,000 clones, 80% to 95% recorded once. Remarks on this clone: Its antigen is unknown.

The source material was peripheral blood, sampled on day 0 of AZD1222 vaccination. This clonotype was obtained from an adult in good health.

CDR3 protein: CASSQVAGYTEAFF. The CDR3 region has the DNA TGCGCCAGCAGCCAAGTTGCAGGATACACTGAAGCTTTCTTT. The chain uses TRBV4-1 and TRBJ1-1; D unclear. Per germline, CDR1 MGHRA and CDR2 YSYEKL. V was shortened by 1 base and J by 3 bases, with 9 bases between the two germline ends. The CDR3 extends over 14 amino acids.